This T cell receptor beta chain was identified during a study of control samples from healthy donors and cancer patients (dated by TCRdb to about 2020). Library preparation employed the immunoSEQ multiplex PCR assay. This is the immuneACCESS table as TCRdb keeps it, with only in-frame sequences that have V and J called. A part of the clones is gone; compared with another copy, unresolved V genes explain less than half, and the rest is unexplained. The sample contains roughly 24,000 clones, 82% of them found a single time. The top ten constitute about 25% of the sample. Turning to this clone: No cognate antigen has been identified for it. One base away there is no much larger clone; base qualities are not given.

Including the terminal cysteine and phenylalanine, the CDR3 comprises 16 residues. The DNA shown is the 48-base CDR3, in frame from base 1. Based on the germline V gene (reference sequence), the CDR1 and CDR2 sequences are LNHNV and YYDKDF. V is pared back by 2 bases and J by 3 bases, with 14 bases lying between the germline termini. The receptor's source is a man aged 55 to 70 with colorectal cancer. The chain employs TRBV15 and TRBJ1-5, and perhaps TRBD1 as D gene, on 5 matching bases. The specimen was PBMCs. The CDR3 protein sequence reads: CATSRSGRGPNQPQHF. DNA sequence: TGTGCCACCAGCAGATCCGGGAGGGGTCCCAATCAGCCCCAGCATTTT.